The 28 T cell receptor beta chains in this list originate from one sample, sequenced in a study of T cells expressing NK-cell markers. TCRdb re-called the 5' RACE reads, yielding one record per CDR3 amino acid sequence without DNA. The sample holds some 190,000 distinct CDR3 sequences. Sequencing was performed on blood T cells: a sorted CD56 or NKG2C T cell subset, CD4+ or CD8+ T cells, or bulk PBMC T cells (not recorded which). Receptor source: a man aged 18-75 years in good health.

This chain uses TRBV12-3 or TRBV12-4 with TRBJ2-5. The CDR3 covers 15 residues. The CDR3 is CASSPSLVGGETQYF.

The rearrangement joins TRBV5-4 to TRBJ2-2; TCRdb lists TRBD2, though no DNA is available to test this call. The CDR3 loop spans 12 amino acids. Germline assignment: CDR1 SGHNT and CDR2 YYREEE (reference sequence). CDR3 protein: CASSQRGGELFF. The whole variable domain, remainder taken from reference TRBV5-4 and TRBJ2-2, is ETGVTQSPTHLIKTRGQQVTLRCSSQSGHNTVSWYQQALGQGPQFIFQYYREEENGRGNFPPRFSGLQFPNYSSELNVNALELDDSALYLCASSQRGGELFFGEGSRLTVL.

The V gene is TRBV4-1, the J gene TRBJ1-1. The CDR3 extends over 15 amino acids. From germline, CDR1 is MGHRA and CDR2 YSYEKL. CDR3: CASSQDYKENTEAFF.

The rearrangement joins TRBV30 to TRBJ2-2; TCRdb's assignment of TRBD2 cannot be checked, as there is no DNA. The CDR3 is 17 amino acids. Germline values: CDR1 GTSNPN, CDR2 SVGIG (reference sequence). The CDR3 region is CAWSTGLAGLNTGELFF.

The CDR3 protein is CASSQRTGPLQETQYF. V usage is TRBV3-1 and J usage is TRBJ2-5; TCRdb reports TRBD1, a call that lacks DNA to check it against. The V gene's germline CDR1 is LGHDT and CDR2 YNNKEL (reference sequence). The CDR3 length is 16 residues.

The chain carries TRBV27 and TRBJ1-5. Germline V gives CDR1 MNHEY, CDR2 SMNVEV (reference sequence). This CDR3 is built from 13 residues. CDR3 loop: CASCVSPDQPQHF.

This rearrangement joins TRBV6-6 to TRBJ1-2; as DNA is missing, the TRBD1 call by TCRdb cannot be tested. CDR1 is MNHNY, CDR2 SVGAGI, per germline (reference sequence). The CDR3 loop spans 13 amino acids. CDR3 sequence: CASIQGWGYGYTF.

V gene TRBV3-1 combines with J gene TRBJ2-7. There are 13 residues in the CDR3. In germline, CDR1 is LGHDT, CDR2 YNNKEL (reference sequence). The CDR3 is CASSQVNYYEQYF.

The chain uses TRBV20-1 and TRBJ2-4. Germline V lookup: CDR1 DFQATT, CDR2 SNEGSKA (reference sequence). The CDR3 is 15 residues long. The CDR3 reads CSARDIVLAKNIQYF.

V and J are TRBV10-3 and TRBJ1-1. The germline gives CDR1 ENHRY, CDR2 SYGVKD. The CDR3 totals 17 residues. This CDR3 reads CAISESHPIWAHTEAFF.

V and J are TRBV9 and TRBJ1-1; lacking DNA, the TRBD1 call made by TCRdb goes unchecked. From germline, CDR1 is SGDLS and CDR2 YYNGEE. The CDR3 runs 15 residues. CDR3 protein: CASSDRGNGNTEAFF.

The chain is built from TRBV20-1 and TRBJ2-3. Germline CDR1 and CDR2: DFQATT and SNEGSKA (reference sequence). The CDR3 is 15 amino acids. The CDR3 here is CSARGWEVSTDTQYF.

This CDR3 reads CASSAWTNNEQFF. The V gene is TRBV5-6, the J gene TRBJ2-1; TCRdb selects TRBD1, and the lack of DNA leaves this call unchecked. The CDR3 length is 13 residues. CDR1 and CDR2 (germline): SGHDT, YYEEEE.

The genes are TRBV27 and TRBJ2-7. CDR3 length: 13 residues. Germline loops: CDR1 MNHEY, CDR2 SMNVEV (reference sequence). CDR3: CASSLFGVDEQYF.

This CDR3 is CASSTLWDGHEQFF. V and J are TRBV6-2 or TRBV6-3 and TRBJ2-1; the D call of TRBD1 rests on TCRdb alone, since no DNA is present to check it. The CDR3 extends over 14 amino acids. CDR1 and CDR2 from the germline V gene are MNHEY and SVGEGT.

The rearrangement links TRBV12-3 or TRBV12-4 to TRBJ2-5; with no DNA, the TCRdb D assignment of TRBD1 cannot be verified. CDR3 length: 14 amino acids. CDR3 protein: CASSPSARGRTQYF.

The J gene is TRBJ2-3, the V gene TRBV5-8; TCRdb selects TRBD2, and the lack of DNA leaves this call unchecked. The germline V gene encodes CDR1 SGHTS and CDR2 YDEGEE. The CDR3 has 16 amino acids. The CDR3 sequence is CASSSGLAGNTDTQYF.

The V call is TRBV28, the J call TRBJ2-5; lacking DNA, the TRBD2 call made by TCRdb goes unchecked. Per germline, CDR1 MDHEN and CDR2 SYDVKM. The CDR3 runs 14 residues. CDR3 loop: CASSEGPNQETQYF.

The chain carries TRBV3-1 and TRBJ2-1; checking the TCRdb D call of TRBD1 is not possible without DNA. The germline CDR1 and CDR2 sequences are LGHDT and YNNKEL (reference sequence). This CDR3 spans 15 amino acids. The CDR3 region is CASSHRQGSYNEQFF.

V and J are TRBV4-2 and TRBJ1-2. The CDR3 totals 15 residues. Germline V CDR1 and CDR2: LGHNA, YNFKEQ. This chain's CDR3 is CASSQEFNGNYGYTF.

The CDR3 loop reads CASSPLWAGLYEQYF. The chain joins TRBV5-1 to TRBJ2-7; checking the TCRdb D call of TRBD1 is not possible without DNA. Germline assignment: CDR1 SGHRS and CDR2 YFSETQ. There are 15 residues in the CDR3.

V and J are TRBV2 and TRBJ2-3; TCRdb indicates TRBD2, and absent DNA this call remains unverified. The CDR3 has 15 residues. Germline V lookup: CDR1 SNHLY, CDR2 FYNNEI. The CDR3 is CASSEVGSSTDTQYF.

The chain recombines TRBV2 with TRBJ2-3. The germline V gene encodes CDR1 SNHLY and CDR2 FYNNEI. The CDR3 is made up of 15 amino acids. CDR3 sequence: CASSEWTVDTDTQYF.

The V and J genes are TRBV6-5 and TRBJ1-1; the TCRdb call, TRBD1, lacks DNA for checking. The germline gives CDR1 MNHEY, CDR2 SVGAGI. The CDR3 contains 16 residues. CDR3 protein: CASSNLGRRPNTEAFF.

The CDR3 protein is CASSERVREVYGYTF. The rearrangement links TRBV2 to TRBJ1-2. Germline CDR1 is SNHLY and CDR2 is FYNNEI. This CDR3 spans 15 amino acids.

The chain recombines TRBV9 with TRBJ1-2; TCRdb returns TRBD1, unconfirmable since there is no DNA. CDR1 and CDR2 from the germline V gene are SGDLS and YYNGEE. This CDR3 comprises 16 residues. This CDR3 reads CASSVGGTAKGYGYTF.

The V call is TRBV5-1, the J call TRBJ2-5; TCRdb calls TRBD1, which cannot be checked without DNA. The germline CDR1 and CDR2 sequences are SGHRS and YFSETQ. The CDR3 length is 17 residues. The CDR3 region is CASSFHRTGPAQETQYF.

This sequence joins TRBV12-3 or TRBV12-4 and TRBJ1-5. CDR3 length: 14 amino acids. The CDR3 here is CASSFGSINQPQHF.